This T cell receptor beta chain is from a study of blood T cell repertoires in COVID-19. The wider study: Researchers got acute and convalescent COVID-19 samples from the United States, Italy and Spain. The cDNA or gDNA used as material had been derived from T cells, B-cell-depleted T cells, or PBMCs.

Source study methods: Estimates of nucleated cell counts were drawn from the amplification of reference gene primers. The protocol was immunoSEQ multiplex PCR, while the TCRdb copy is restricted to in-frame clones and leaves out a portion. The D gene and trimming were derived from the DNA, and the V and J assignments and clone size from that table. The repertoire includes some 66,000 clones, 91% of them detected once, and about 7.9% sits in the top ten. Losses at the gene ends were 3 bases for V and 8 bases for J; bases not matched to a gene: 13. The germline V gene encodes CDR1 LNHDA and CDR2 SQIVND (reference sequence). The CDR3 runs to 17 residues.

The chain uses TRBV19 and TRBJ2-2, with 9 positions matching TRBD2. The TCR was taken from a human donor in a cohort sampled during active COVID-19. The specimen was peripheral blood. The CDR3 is CASSMGPSGTPRGELFF. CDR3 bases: TGTGCCAGTAGTATGGGGCCTAGCGGGACCCCAAGGGGGGAGCTGTTTTTT. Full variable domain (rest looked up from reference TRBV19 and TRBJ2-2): DGGITQSPKYLFRKEGQNVTLSCEQNLNHDAMYWYRQDPGQGLRLIYYSQIVNDFQKGDIAEGYSVSREKKESFPLTVTSAQKNPTAFYLCASSMGPSGTPRGELFFGEGSRLTVL.